One and the same sample provided the 5 T cell receptor beta chains below, sequenced in a study of post-analysis software for immune sequencing data. Points from the study as a whole: The five TRBV segments detected at higher frequency in patients than in controls included TRBV5-6, TRBV5-1 and TRBV20-1.

These receptors have no identified antigens. Unique-molecular-identifier-tagged TCR beta cDNA libraries were used. TCRdb passed the PCR reads through MiXCR, listing each CDR3 protein once. The repertoire includes fewer than 600,000 distinct CDR3 sequences, over 35% of them detected once, and 12% sits in the top ten. The source material was blood. These receptors were obtained from a girl aged 10-17 years with multiple sclerosis.

Comment on this clonotype: One end of the junction does not line up with germline, which may come from a read error. V is TRBV10-3 and J is TRBJ2-5; 8 nucleotides match TRBD2. CDR3 length equals 15 residues. Germline V gene data show CDR1 as ENHRY and CDR2 as SYGVKD. The CDR3 DNA reads as TGTACCATCAGTGAGTCGGGGGGGGCTGGGGAGACCCAGTACTTC. Translation: CTISESGGAGETQYF.

The sample holds a few counts of this clonotype. J is TRBJ2-7 and V is TRBV7-2, with 9 bases that match TRBD1. This CDR3 has 14 amino acids. The V gene end was trimmed by 5 bases and the J gene end by 2 bases; junction bases not matched to a gene: 4. Germline-derived CDR1 and CDR2 are SGHTA and FQGNSA. The DNA of the CDR3 is TGTGCCAGCAGCCGGGACAGGGTGACCTACGAGCAGTACTTC. This codes for CASSRDRVTYEQYF.

The V gene is TRBV4-3, the J gene TRBJ2-3, with a tentative D call TRBD1 (5 bases). In germline, CDR1 is LGHNA, CDR2 YSLEER. Deletions cut 1 base from V and 3 bases from J, with 11 bases between. The CDR3 is 15 amino acids. The CDR3 loop is CASSQARVWTDTQYF. DNA of the CDR3: TGCGCCAGCAGCCAAGCCAGGGTGTGGACAGATACGCAGTATTTT.

The V call is TRBV24-1, the J call TRBJ2-3; D tentatively fits TRBD1 or TRBD2 (7 bases each). V shed 7 bases and J shed 5 bases, with 21 bases lying between them. Germline V gene lookup returns CDR1 KGHDR and CDR2 SFDVKD. The CDR3 runs to 16 residues. The CDR3 region has the DNA TGTGCCACCAGCGAAACAGGGGCGGGGAGGGAAGATACGCAGTATTTT. Protein: CATSETGAGREDTQYF.

V gene TRBV20-1 combines with J gene TRBJ2-1; D may correspond to TRBD1 or TRBD2 (7 bases each). The CDR3 sequence is 15 residues long. Germline V gene data show CDR1 as DFQATT and CDR2 as SNEGSKA (reference sequence). V was pared by 6 bases and J by 4 bases, with 19 bases between. The CDR3 loop is CSAQGGAGGYNEQFF. The CDR3 region has the DNA TGCAGTGCGCAGGGGGGGGCAGGAGGGTACAATGAGCAGTTCTTC.